This passage covers 19 T cell receptor beta chains from one sample sequenced in a study of cytomegalovirus exposure and HLA in healthy donors. Use of 60 Vbeta and 13 Jbeta primers characterized the PCR. TCRdb keeps only in-frame clones here, not all; method: immunoSEQ multiplex PCR. This sample contains some 84,000 clones. Sequencing was done on a sample of PBMCs. Every receptor here comes from a man aged 45-65 years in good health and CMV-seronegative.

The V and J genes are TRBV7-3 and TRBJ2-1, with TRBD2 as a possible D gene (7 bases). The CDR3 consists of 15 residues. The V end lost 1 base, the J end lost 8 bases, and 15 bases lay between the germline ends. In germline, CDR1 is SGHTA, CDR2 FQGTGA. The CDR3 DNA is TGTGCCAGCAGCTTAAGAGGGGGGGTATCGGATGAGCAGTTCTTC. Translated, it gives CASSLRGGVSDEQFF.

V gene TRBV5-1 combines with J gene TRBJ1-1, with D perhaps TRBD1 (5 bases). This CDR3 region has 15 residues. V was cut by 5 bases and J by 0 bases, with 14 bases left in between. Germline CDR1 reads SGHRS; CDR2 reads YFSETQ. Written as DNA, the CDR3 is TGCGCCAGCAGAGTCAGGGTGGCCCTGAACACTGAAGCTTTCTTT. It specifies CASRVRVALNTEAFF.

The V and J genes are TRBV19 and TRBJ2-2; D possibly corresponds to TRBD2 (6 bases). Germline V gene data show CDR1 as LNHDA and CDR2 as SQIVND (reference sequence). V lost 3 bases, J lost 1 base, and 9 bases lay in between. The CDR3 extends over 15 amino acids. The CDR3 nucleotides read TGTGCCAGTAGTATTCGGGACTGGAACACCGGGGAGCTGTTTTTT. This translates into CASSIRDWNTGELFF.

The J gene is TRBJ2-1, the V gene TRBV19; 7 bases match TRBD2. V lost 2 bases and J lost 9; bases outside the gene matches: 4. From germline, CDR1 is LNHDA and CDR2 SQIVND (reference sequence). The CDR3 length is 13 residues. The CDR3 here is CASSIHGEGEQFF. In DNA, the CDR3 is TGTGCCAGTAGTATACATGGGGAGGGTGAGCAGTTCTTC.

V is TRBV9 and J is TRBJ2-7; TRBD2 agrees at 9 bases. Germline CDR1 is SGDLS and CDR2 is YYNGEE. This CDR3 has 16 residues. V was pared by 0 bases and J by 2 bases, with 6 bases of the junction left unmatched. The CDR3 nucleotides read TGTGCCAGCAGCGTAGGAATAGCGGGGGACCCCTACGAGCAGTACTTC. This gives the protein CASSVGIAGDPYEQYF.

Points on this clone: The junction departs from germline at one end; a sequencing error may be responsible. Here the CDR3 DNA reads TGTGCTAGCAGCCGGGACTTAAAAGAGACCCAGTACTTC. As protein: CASSRDLKETQYF. The chain combines TRBV7-7 with TRBJ2-5, with D possibly TRBD2 on 6 matching bases. The CDR3 runs to 13 residues. Germline V lookup: CDR1 SSHAT, CDR2 FNYEAQ (reference sequence).

The chain uses TRBV4-3 and TRBJ1-1, with 7 bases lining up with TRBD1. The CDR3 totals 14 residues. V lost 5 bases, J lost 5 bases, and 8 bases stayed unmatched. Germline values: CDR1 LGHNA, CDR2 YSLEER. CDR3 in DNA: TGCGCCAGCAGCACCGACAGGGAATCGACTGAAGCTTTCTTT. Translation gives CASSTDRESTEAFF.

V gene TRBV29-1 combines with J gene TRBJ1-1; perhaps TRBD1 as D (6 bases). CDR1 SQVTM and CDR2 ANQGSEA come from the germline V gene. The CDR3 consists of 14 residues. V was shortened by 4 bases and J by 1 base, with 13 bases between the two germline ends. For the CDR3, the DNA is TGCAGCGTTGCCAGGGGCGGGTCGAACACTGAAGCTTTCTTT. Translated: CSVARGGSNTEAFF.

With respect to this clone: An end of the junction differs from the germline gene, which may be a read error. This rearrangement joins TRBV18 to TRBJ1-4; D is perhaps TRBD1 (5 bases). In germline, CDR1 is KGHSH, CDR2 LQKENI. The CDR3 length is 16 residues. CDR3 in DNA: TGTGCCAGCTCACCTTCTAGGGGATCTCTGCAGGAAAGACTGTTTTTT. Translated: CASSPSRGSLQERLFF.

This chain joins TRBV7-3 and TRBJ1-5, with D unclear. The ends were cut back, 5 bases at V and 2 bases at J, with 16 bases in the middle. This CDR3 has 16 residues. The V gene's germline CDR1 is SGHTA and CDR2 FQGTGA. The CDR3 loop reads CASSHRLAAGNQPQHF. DNA of the CDR3: TGTGCCAGCAGCCATAGATTGGCGGCGGGCAATCAGCCCCAGCATTTT.

The chain links TRBV18 to TRBJ2-7; possible D gene TRBD1, 6 bases. V was clipped by 3 bases and J by 0 bases, with 12 bases between them. The germline V gene encodes CDR1 KGHSH and CDR2 LQKENI. This CDR3 has 15 residues. CDR3 coding DNA: TGTGCCAGCTCACCCCCGGGACAATACTCCTACGAGCAGTACTTC. It yields the protein CASSPPGQYSYEQYF.

In nucleotides, the CDR3 is TGTGCCAGCAGTCTGAGACACCCCTACGAGCAGTACTTC. The encoded protein is CASSLRHPYEQYF. The chain joins TRBV6-5 to TRBJ2-7; D not certain. Germline CDR1 reads MNHEY; CDR2 reads SVGAGI. The CDR3 consists of 13 residues. Trimming stripped 5 bases from V and 2 bases from J, with 10 bases between.

The chain joins TRBV6-5 to TRBJ1-6, with a possible D match to TRBD1 (5 bases). CDR1 and CDR2 from the germline V gene are MNHEY and SVGAGI. V was shortened by 2 bases and J by 9 bases, with 11 bases between the two germline ends. The length of the CDR3 is 14 residues. This chain's CDR3 is CASSYGTGSSPLHF. CDR3 DNA sequence: TGTGCCAGCAGTTACGGGACCGGGAGTTCACCCCTCCACTTT.

CDR3 region: CASSLVQAAGYTDTQYF. Here the CDR3 DNA reads TGCGCCAGCAGCTTGGTTCAGGCGGCAGGGTACACAGATACGCAGTATTTT. The V and J genes are TRBV5-1 and TRBJ2-3, with D tentatively TRBD1 (5 bases). V shed 0 bases and J shed 2 bases, with 16 bases lying between them. From germline, CDR1 is SGHRS and CDR2 YFSETQ. The CDR3 totals 17 residues.

V gene TRBV4-2 combines with J gene TRBJ2-1; a weak D match, TRBD1 (6 bases). Trimming removed 0 bases at V and 5 bases at J, with 14 bases between. The CDR3 consists of 16 residues. CDR1 and CDR2 from the germline V gene are LGHNA and YNFKEQ. CDR3 residues: CASSQDLWGPHNEQFF. The DNA of the CDR3 is TGTGCCAGCAGCCAAGATCTGTGGGGGCCTCACAATGAGCAGTTCTTC.

The chain employs TRBV4-2 and TRBJ1-6; D unclear. Trimming shortened V by 4 bases and J by 2 bases, and 9 bases separated the two germline ends. This CDR3 comprises 15 residues. Germline V gene sequence: CDR1 LGHNA, CDR2 YNFKEQ. CDR3 sequence reads: CASSLQETYNSPLHF. As DNA, the CDR3 is TGTGCCAGCAGCCTCCAGGAAACCTATAATTCACCCCTCCACTTT.

CDR3 DNA: TGCGCCAGCAGCTTGCGGTCGGGAATCCAAGAGACCCAGTACTTC. It is translated as CASSLRSGIQETQYF. V is TRBV5-1 and J is TRBJ2-5, with a tentative D call TRBD2 (5 bases). This CDR3 has 15 amino acids. Trimming pared 1 base from V and 1 base from J, leaving 11 bases between. Germline CDR1 reads SGHRS; CDR2 reads YFSETQ.

This chain joins TRBV6-5 and TRBJ2-3, with 10 bases matching TRBD2. The germline V gene has CDR1 MNHEY and CDR2 SVGAGI. The CDR3 loop spans 15 amino acids. Unmatched junction bases numbered 7, after V lost 6 bases and J lost 4 bases. The DNA for the CDR3 is TGTGCCAGCAGGGGAGCGGGGGGGTCGGCAGATACGCAGTATTTT. It codes for CASRGAGGSADTQYF.

The chain combines TRBV5-6 with TRBJ2-5; D possibly corresponds to TRBD1 (6 bases). The J call may be wrong; the DNA end is better matched by TRBJ2-7. The CDR3 is 14 residues long. Germline V CDR1 and CDR2: SGHDT, YYEEEE. CDR3 region: CASSPSLTGPEQYF. Here the CDR3 DNA reads TGTGCCAGCAGCCCTTCTCTCACAGGGCCCGAGCAGTACTTC.